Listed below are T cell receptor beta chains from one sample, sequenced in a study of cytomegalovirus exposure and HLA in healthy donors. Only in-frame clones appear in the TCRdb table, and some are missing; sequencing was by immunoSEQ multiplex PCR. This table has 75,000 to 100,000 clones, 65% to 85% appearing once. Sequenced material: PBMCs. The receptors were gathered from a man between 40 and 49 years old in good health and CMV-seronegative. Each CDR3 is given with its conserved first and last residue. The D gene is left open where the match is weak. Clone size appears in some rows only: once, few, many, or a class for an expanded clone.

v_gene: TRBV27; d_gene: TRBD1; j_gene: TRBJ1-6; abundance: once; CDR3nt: TGTGCCAGCAGTTTGTTGACAGGGGGTAGGAATTCACCCCTCCACTTT; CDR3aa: CASSLLTGGRNSPLHF
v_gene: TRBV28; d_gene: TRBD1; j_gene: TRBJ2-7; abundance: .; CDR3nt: TGTGCCAGCAGTGTCACAGGGGGCGCAATCTACGAGCAGTACTTC; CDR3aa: CASSVTGGAIYEQYF
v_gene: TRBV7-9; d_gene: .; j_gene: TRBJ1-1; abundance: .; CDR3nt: TGTGCCAGCAGCTTAGTCGACGAGGGAGCTTTCTTT; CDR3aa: CASSLVDEGAFF
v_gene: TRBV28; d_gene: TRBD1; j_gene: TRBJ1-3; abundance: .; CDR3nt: TGTGCCAGCAGTTTTCCCGGGACAGGGGCTCGAGGAAACACCATATATTTT; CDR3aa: CASSFPGTGARGNTIYF
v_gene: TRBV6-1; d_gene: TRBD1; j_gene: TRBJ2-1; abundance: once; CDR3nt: TGTGCCAGCAGTGACCGGCTCCGTCGGACAGGGGATTACAATGAGCAGTTCTTC; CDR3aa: CASSDRLRRTGDYNEQFF
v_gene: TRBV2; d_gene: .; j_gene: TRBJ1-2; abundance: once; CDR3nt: TGTGCCAGCACCGAGCAGGCCTATGGCTACACCTTC; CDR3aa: CASTEQAYGYTF
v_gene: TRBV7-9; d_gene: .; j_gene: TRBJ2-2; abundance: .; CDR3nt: TGTGCCAGCAGCCGGCTAGAATTAAGGCACACCGGGGAGCTGTTTTTT; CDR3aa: CASSRLELRHTGELFF
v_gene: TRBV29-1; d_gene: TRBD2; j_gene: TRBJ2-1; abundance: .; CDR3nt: TGCAGCGCCTACCTAGCGGGAGAGTCCAGTGAGCAGTTCTTC; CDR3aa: CSAYLAGESSEQFF
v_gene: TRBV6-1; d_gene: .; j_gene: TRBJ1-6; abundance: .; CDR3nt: TGTGCCAGCAGTTCCCTCACAGGGAACAATTCACCCCTCCACTTT; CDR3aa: CASSSLTGNNSPLHF
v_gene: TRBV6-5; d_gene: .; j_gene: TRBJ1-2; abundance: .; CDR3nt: TGTGCCAGCAGCCAGACAGGCAAGGGGTATGGCTACACCTTC; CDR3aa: CASSQTGKGYGYTF
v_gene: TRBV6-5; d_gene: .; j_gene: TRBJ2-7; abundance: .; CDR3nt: TGTGCCAGCAGTTGGCTTGGACAGCCCTCCGACGAGCAGTACTTC; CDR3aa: CASSWLGQPSDEQYF
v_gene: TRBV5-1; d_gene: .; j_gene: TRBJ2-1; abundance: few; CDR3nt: TGCGCCAGCAGCTTGTTAGCGTCGAGCTCCTACAATGAGCAGTTCTTC; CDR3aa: CASSLLASSSYNEQFF
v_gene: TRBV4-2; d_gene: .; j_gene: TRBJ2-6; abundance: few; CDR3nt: TGTGCCAGCAGCCAAGATCCCGCAGGGGAGGCCAACGTCCTGACTTTC; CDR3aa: CASSQDPAGEANVLTF
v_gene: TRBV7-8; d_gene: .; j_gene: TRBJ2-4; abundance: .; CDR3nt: TGTGCCAGCAGCTTAGGGGCACTAGCCAAAAACATTCAGTACTTC; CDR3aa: CASSLGALAKNIQYF
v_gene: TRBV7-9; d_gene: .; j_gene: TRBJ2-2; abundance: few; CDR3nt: TGTGCCAGCAGCCGTATCGGGGAGCTGTTTTTT; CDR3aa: CASSRIGELFF
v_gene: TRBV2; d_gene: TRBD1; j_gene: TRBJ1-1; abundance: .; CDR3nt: TGTGCCAGCAGGGGGGACAGGGGGTGGAACACTGAAGCTTTCTTT; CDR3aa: CASRGDRGWNTEAFF
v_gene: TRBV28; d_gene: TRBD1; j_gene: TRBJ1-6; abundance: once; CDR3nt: TGTGCCAGCAGTGCCGGACAGGGGAGGACAGGATCACCCCTCCACTTT; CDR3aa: CASSAGQGRTGSPLHF
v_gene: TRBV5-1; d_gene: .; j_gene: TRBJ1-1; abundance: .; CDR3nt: TGCGCCAGCAGCTCGAATTCGGGACTCTTGAACACTGAAGCTTTCTTT; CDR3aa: CASSSNSGLLNTEAFF
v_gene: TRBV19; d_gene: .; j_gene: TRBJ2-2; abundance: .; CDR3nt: TGTGCCAGTAGTCATCGGGGTGCCAACGGGGAGCTGTTTTTT; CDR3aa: CASSHRGANGELFF
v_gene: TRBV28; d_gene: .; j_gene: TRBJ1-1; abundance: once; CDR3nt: TGTGCCAGCAGCCCTCCACATATGAACACTGAAGCTTTCTTT; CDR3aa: CASSPPHMNTEAFF
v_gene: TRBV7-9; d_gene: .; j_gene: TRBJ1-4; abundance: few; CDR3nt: TGTTCCAGCAGCTTACAGATTGAAAAACTGTTTTTT; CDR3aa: CSSSLQIEKLFF
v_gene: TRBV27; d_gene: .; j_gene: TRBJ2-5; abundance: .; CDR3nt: TGTGCCAGCAGTTTTCTAGGGGCCCAAGAGACCCAGTACTTC; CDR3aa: CASSFLGAQETQYF
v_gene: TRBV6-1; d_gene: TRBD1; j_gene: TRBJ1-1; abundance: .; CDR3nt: TGTGCCAGCAGTGCAGGGGGGCCCGCTCCTGAAGCTTTCTTT; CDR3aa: CASSAGGPAPEAFF
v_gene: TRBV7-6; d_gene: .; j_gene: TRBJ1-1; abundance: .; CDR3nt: TGTGCCAGCAGCGCAACAGAGGGGAACACTGAAGCTTTCTTT; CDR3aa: CASSATEGNTEAFF
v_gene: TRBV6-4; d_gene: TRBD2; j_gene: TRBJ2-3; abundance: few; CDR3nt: TGTGCCAGCAGTGACTCCGGGACTAGCGGGACAGATACGCAGTATTTT; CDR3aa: CASSDSGTSGTDTQYF
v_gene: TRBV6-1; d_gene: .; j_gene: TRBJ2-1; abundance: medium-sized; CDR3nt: TGTGCCAGCGTCAAATCCGCAGGGGATGTGAATGAGCAGTTCTTC; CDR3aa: CASVKSAGDVNEQFF
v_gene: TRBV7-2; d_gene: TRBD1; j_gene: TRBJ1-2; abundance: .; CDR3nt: TGTGCCAGCAGCCCACGGACAGGGTACTATGGCTACACCTTC; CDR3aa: CASSPRTGYYGYTF
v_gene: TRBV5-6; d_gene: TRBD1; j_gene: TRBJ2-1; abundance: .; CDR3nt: TGTGCCAGCAGCTTAGTTGGAAGGGGGCAAAACTACAATGAGCAGTTCTTC; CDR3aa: CASSLVGRGQNYNEQFF
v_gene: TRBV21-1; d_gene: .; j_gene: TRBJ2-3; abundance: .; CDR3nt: TGTGCCAGCAGCAAAGGACTAGCGGGAGTGACAGATACGCAGTATTTT; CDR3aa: CASSKGLAGVTDTQYF
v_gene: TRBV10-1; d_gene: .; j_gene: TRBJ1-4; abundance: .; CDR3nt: TGCGCCAGCAGTTTATACAGGGCATCCGAAAAACTGTTTTTT; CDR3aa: CASSLYRASEKLFF
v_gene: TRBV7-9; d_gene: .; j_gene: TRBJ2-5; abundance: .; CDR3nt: TGTGCCAGCAGCTTAGCCCGGGACCAAGAGACCCAGTACTTC; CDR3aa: CASSLARDQETQYF
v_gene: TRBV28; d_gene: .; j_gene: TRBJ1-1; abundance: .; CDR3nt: TGTGCCAGCAGTTTCCCCGGGGGAAGGGTTGAAGCTTTCTTT; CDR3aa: CASSFPGGRVEAFF
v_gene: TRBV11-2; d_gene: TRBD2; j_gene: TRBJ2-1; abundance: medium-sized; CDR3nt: TGTGCCAGCAGCGCCTTCCCGCTAGCGGTCAGCTCCTACAATGAGCAGTTCTTC; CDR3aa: CASSAFPLAVSSYNEQFF
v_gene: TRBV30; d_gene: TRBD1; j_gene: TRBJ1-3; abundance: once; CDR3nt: TGTGCCTGGAGGGTAAAGACAGGGAGTGGAAACACCATATATTTT; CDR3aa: CAWRVKTGSGNTIYF
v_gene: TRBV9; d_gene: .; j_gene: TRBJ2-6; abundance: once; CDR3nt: TGTGCCAGCAGCCCCTCCGGGTTTGGGGCCAACGTCCTGACTTTC; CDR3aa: CASSPSGFGANVLTF
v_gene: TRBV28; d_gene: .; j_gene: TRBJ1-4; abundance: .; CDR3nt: TGTGCCAGCAGTTTATTAGGGGTTAATGAAAAACTGTTTTTT; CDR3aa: CASSLLGVNEKLFF
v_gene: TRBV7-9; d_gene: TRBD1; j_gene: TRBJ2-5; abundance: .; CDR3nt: TGTGCCAGCAGCTTAGGGGGACAGGGGGGATCTACCGCATGGGAGACCCAGTACTTC; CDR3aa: CASSLGGQGGSTAWETQYF